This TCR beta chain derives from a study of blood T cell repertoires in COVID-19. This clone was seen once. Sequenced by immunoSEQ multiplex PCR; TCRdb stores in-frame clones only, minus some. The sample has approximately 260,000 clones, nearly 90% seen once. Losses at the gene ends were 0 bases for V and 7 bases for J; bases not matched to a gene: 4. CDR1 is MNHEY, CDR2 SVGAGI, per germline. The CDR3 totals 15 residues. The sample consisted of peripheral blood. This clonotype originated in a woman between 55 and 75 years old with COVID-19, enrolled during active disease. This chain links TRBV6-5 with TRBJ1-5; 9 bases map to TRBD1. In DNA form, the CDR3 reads TGTGCCAGCAGTTACTCGACAGGGGGAGGCCAGCCCCAGCATTTT. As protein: CASSYSTGGGQPQHF.